Shown below are 9 T cell receptor beta chains from a single sample sequenced in a study of T cell responses to AZD1222 COVID-19 vaccine. Method: immunoSEQ multiplex PCR; TCRdb's copy keeps in-frame clones and lacks some. The top ten hold 25% of the sample, which has about 42,000 clones, approximately 89% seen once. The material sequenced was peripheral blood, taken 28 days after the second AZD1222 dose. The receptors were gathered from an adult who received the AZD1222 COVID-19 vaccine.

The chain employs TRBV5-4 and TRBJ1-1; 9 bases are shared with TRBD1. J gave up 5 bases and V 4 bases, and 9 bases lay outside the gene matches. Germline V gene sequence: CDR1 SGHNT, CDR2 YYREEE (reference sequence). The length of the CDR3 is 15 residues. CDR3 DNA sequence: TGTGCCAGCAGCCTCGGACAGGGGAGGGGGACTGAAGCTTTCTTT. Translation: CASSLGQGRGTEAFF.

The chain couples TRBV29-1 to TRBJ1-4; D perhaps matches TRBD1 (6 bases). Between the trimmed V and J ends, which lost 4 bases and 7 bases, there was a span of 13 bases. This CDR3 is 13 amino acids long. Germline V gene lookup returns CDR1 SQVTM and CDR2 ANQGSEA. CDR3 sequence reads: CSVVVRGGEKLFF. The CDR3 bases are TGCAGCGTTGTTGTCAGGGGAGGTGAAAAACTGTTTTTT.

The chain joins TRBV6-1 to TRBJ2-7, with D tentatively TRBD2 (5 bases). CDR1 MNHNS and CDR2 SASEGT come from the germline V gene. V was shortened by 3 bases and J by 5 bases, with 11 bases between the two germline ends. The CDR3 is 13 amino acids. The chain's CDR3 is CASSDRGFDEQYF. CDR3 DNA sequence: TGTGCCAGCAGTGACCGGGGTTTCGACGAGCAGTACTTC.

This clone was detected once. V and J are TRBV12-3 or TRBV12-4 and TRBJ2-2; D is ambiguous. V dropped 3 bases and J dropped 9 bases, with 11 bases sitting between them. This CDR3 contains 13 residues. The CDR3 spells CASSLVAGRELFF. The CDR3 DNA is TGTGCCAGCAGTTTGGTCGCTGGGAGGGAGCTGTTTTTT.

This chain uses TRBV5-1 with TRBJ2-5; the match to TRBD2 covers 9 bases. CDR3 length equals 15 residues. Germline CDR1 SGHRS, CDR2 YFSETQ. V trimming: 3 bases; J trimming: 2 bases; junction bases outside the gene matches: 5. CDR3 sequence (DNA): TGCGCCAGCAGCTATAGCGGGAGCGATCAAGAGACCCAGTACTTC. Amino acid sequence: CASSYSGSDQETQYF.

The chain combines TRBV7-9 with TRBJ2-4; the match to TRBD1 covers 9 bases. This CDR3 has 15 amino acids. With 10 bases clipped from V and 3 bases from J, the junction kept 10 bases outside the gene matches. Germline CDR1 and CDR2: SEHNR and FQNEAQ (reference sequence). CDR3 DNA sequence: TGTGCCATTTCACAGGGGGCAGACCTCAAAAACATTCAGTACTTC. It specifies CAISQGADLKNIQYF.

The chain combines TRBV6-5 with TRBJ1-2, with a possible D match to TRBD1 (5 bases). V gave up 0 bases and J gave up 7 bases, with 12 bases separating them. The CDR3 sequence is 14 residues long. Germline values: CDR1 MNHEY, CDR2 SVGAGI. The DNA for the CDR3 is TGTGCCAGCAGTTACTCGGGGGGATTCTCTGGCTACACCTTC. It is translated as CASSYSGGFSGYTF.

This clone has just one count. The DNA of the CDR3 is TGTGCCAGCAGCCTTTTGCCCGGGGAGCTGTTTTTT. It specifies CASSLLPGELFF. The J gene is TRBJ2-2, the V gene TRBV13; D is ambiguous. Germline V gene sequence: CDR1 PRHDT, CDR2 FYEKMQ (reference sequence). V was cut by 5 bases and J by 6 bases, with 7 bases left in between. The length of the CDR3 is 12 residues.

The chain carries TRBV2 and TRBJ1-5, with TRBD1 matching 7 bases. Germline V gene lookup returns CDR1 SNHLY and CDR2 FYNNEI. V gave up 7 bases and J gave up 3 bases; unmatched junction bases: 6. CDR3 size: 14 residues. The CDR3 DNA sequence: TGTGCCAGCAACGATGACAGGGCCAATCAGCCCCAGCATTTT. Protein product: CASNDDRANQPQHF.